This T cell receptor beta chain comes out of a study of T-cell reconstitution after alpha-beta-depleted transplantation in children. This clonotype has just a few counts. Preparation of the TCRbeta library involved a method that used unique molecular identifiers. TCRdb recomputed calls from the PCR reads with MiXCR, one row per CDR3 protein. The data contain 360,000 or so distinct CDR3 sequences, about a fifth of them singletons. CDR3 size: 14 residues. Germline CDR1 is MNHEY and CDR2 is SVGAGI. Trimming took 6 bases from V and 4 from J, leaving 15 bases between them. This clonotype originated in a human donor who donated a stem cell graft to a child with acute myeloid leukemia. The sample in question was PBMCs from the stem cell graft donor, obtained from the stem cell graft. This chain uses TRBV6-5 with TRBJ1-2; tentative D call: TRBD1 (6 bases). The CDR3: CASRDSGAGYGYTF. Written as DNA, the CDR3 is TGTGCCAGCAGGGACTCAGGGGCCGGCTATGGCTACACCTTC.